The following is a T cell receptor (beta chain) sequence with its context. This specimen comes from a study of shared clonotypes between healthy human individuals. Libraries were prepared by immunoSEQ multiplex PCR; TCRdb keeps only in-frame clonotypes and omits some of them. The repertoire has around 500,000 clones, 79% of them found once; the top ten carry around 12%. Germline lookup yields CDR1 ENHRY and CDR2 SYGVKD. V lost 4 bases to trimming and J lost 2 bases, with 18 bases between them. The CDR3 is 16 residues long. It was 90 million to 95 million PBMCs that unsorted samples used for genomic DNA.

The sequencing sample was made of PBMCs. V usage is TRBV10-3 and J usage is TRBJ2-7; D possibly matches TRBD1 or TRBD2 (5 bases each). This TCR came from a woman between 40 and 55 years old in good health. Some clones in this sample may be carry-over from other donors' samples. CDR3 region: CAISGNFRDGTYEQYF. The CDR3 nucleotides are TGTGCCATCAGTGGCAACTTCCGGGACGGAACCTACGAGCAGTACTTC.